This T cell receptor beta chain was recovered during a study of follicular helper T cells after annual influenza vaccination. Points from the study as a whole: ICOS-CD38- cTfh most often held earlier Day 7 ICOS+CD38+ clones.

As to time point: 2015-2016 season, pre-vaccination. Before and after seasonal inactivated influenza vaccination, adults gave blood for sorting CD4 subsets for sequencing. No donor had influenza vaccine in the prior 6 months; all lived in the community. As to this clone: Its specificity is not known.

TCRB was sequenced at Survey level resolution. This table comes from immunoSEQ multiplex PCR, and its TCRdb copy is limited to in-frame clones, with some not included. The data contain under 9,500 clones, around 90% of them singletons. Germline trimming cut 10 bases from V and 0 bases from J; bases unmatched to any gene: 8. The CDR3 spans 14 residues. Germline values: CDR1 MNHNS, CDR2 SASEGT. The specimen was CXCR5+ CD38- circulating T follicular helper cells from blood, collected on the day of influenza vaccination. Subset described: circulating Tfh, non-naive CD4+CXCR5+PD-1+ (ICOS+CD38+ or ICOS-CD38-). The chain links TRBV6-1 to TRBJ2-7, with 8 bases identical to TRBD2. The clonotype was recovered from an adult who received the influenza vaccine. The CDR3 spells CATQSSGGSYEQYF. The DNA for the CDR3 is TGTGCCACCCAGTCGAGCGGGGGCTCCTACGAGCAGTACTTC.